These T cell receptor beta chains were read from a single sample in a study of vaccination and CD4 T cells after COVID-19. No antigen has been assigned to these receptors. TCRdb fed the PCR reads into MiXCR, producing one record per CDR3 protein. The sample lists about 19,000 distinct CDR3 sequences, less than 70% occurring once. The material sequenced was CD4+ T cells from blood, cultured in vitro. The source is a human donor who had recovered from COVID-19. CDR3s include the opening cysteine and the closing phenylalanine or tryptophan. D genes are given only for firm matches. A row's size may be missing; if present it is once, few, many or a size class.

clone_size	j_call	d_call	v_call	cdr3_aa
once	TRBJ1-2	TRBD1	TRBV28	CASSTRQGIHGYTF
.	TRBJ1-2	.	TRBV11-2	CASSLLSDSGYTF
few	TRBJ1-5	.	TRBV30	CAWSVSRTPYSNQPQHF
.	TRBJ2-3	.	TRBV20-1	CSARMPAGREEYF
.	TRBJ2-1	TRBD2	TRBV10-1	CASSQTSGRAHEQFF
few	TRBJ1-2	.	TRBV30	CAWSETLNYGYTF
few	TRBJ1-5	TRBD1	TRBV3-1	CASSLSGTGVNQPQHF
.	TRBJ1-2	TRBD1	TRBV10-3	CATINRDSDPRNYGYTF
few	TRBJ1-1	TRBD1	TRBV19	CASAWTGGPEAFF
few	TRBJ2-4	.	TRBV6-5	CASSYRPGVAKNIQYF
.	TRBJ1-3	.	TRBV11-2	CASSLVLAGNTIYF
.	TRBJ2-1	.	TRBV20-1	CSASKNTGVNNEQFF
.	TRBJ2-5	.	TRBV12-5	CASGSSGLATQYF
few	TRBJ1-2	.	TRBV2	CASRPRGDANYGYTF
.	TRBJ1-1	TRBD1	TRBV2	CASVKDRGMNTEAFF
few	TRBJ1-1	.	TRBV28	CASRLGGWAKNTEAFF
.	TRBJ2-1	TRBD1	TRBV19	CASGGQGRPYNEQFF
.	TRBJ1-3	TRBD1	TRBV28	CASSSSSGTGYGNTIYF
.	TRBJ1-6	.	TRBV5-1	CASSLRGGAESPLHF
few	TRBJ1-2	.	TRBV20-1	CSARLPGRGKGTYGYTF
few	TRBJ1-2	.	TRBV10-3	CATLTSGVNYGYTF
.	TRBJ1-5	TRBD1	TRBV15	CATSRPRTGINQPQHF
.	TRBJ2-1	.	TRBV7-9	CASSRSGGGRKEQFF
.	TRBJ1-1	.	TRBV29-1	CSVSTDMNTEAFF
.	TRBJ1-1	.	TRBV6-2/TRBV6-3	CASSYGSPQLNTEAFF
.	TRBJ2-3	TRBD2	TRBV7-8	CASSSGLYLSTDTQYF
.	TRBJ2-5	.	TRBV27	CATRGGETQYF
.	TRBJ2-7	.	TRBV12-3/TRBV12-4	CASSLWEDKSYEQYF
few	TRBJ2-1	.	TRBV2	CASRTRGEQFF
few	TRBJ2-7	TRBD1	TRBV15	CATSRGQTYEQYF
.	TRBJ2-3	.	TRBV7-2	CASSLHQSTDTQYF
.	TRBJ1-4	.	TRBV15	CATQPRRTANEKLFF
.	TRBJ1-1	.	TRBV10-3	CAITATANTEAFF
few	TRBJ2-2	.	TRBV20-1	CSAPWGANTGELFF
.	TRBJ2-3	TRBD2	TRBV5-4	CASSSPWEGNTQYF
.	TRBJ1-5	.	TRBV24-1	CATATGRSNQPQHF
.	TRBJ2-5	.	TRBV7-8	CASSFIGETQYF
.	TRBJ2-5	.	TRBV19	CASSITISGETQYF
once	TRBJ2-7	TRBD2	TRBV12-3/TRBV12-4	CASSPSGSYEQYF
once	TRBJ1-3	TRBD1	TRBV30	CAHRTGGNTIYF